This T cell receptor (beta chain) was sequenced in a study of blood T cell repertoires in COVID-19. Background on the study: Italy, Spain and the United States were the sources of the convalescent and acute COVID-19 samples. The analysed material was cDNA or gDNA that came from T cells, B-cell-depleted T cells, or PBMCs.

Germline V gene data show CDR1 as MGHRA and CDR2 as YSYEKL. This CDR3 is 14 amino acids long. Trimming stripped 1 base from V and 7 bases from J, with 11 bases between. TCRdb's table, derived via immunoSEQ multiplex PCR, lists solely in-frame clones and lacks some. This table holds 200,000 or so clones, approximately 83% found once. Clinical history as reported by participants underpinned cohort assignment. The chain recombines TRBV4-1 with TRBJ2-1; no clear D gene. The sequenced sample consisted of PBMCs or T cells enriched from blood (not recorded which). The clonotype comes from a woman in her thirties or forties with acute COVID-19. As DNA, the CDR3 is TGCGCCAGCAGCCAAGGACCTAGGCAGAATGAGCAGTTCTTC. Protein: CASSQGPRQNEQFF.